These 9 T cell receptor beta chains were sequenced from one sample in a study of OX40 agonist ivuxolimab in advanced cancers. Clones were read by immunoSEQ multiplex PCR, and TCRdb kept only the in-frame ones, dropping some. This sample has nearly 9,000 clones, with about 87% found just once. This material consisted of CD4+ or CD8+ T cells sorted from blood, taken in a trial of the OX40 agonist ivuxolimab. These receptors were taken from an adult with an advanced solid tumor such as melanoma, head and neck, liver or kidney cancer.

The rearrangement links TRBV5-6 to TRBJ2-1; D is undetermined. Germline CDR1 SGHDT, CDR2 YYEEEE. V dropped 0 bases and J dropped 4 bases, with 5 bases sitting between them. This CDR3 has 13 residues. CDR3 sequence (DNA): TGTGCCAGCAGCTTGGCCGATTACAATGAGCAGTTCTTC. It yields the protein CASSLADYNEQFF.

The V gene is TRBV2, the J gene TRBJ2-6; D may be TRBD2 (5 bases). Looked up from germline, CDR1 is SNHLY and CDR2 is FYNNEI. Trimming shortened V by 3 bases and J by 1 base, and 7 bases separated the two germline ends. CDR3 length: 15 residues. The CDR3 protein is CASSDQRSGANVLTF. In DNA form, the CDR3 reads TGTGCCAGCAGTGACCAGCGGTCTGGGGCCAACGTCCTGACTTTC.

The chain is built from TRBV5-4 and TRBJ2-2; the D is unclear. The CDR3 consists of 14 residues. Between the trimmed V and J ends, which lost 0 bases and 8 bases, there was a span of 11 bases. Germline V gives CDR1 SGHNT, CDR2 YYREEE (reference sequence). The CDR3 loop reads CASSLVGITGELFF. DNA for the CDR3: TGTGCCAGCAGCTTGGTAGGGATTACAGGGGAGCTGTTTTTT.

The chain links TRBV27 to TRBJ2-7; 10 bases are a match to TRBD1. The V gene end was trimmed by 6 bases and the J gene end by 0 bases; junction bases not matched to a gene: 5. Germline assignment: CDR1 MNHEY and CDR2 SMNVEV (reference sequence). CDR3 size: 15 residues. The CDR3 nucleotides are TGTGCCAGCAGCCCTGGGACAGGGGTCTCCTACGAGCAGTACTTC. It specifies CASSPGTGVSYEQYF.

The chain recombines TRBV4-1 with TRBJ2-2; D call uncertain. Looked up from germline, CDR1 is MGHRA and CDR2 is YSYEKL. CDR3 size: 12 residues. V lost 1 base and J 7 bases, leaving 4 bases between the germline ends. The CDR3 nucleotides read TGCGCCAGCAGCCAAGTGTTCGGGGAGCTGTTTTTT. Translating gives CASSQVFGELFF.

J is TRBJ2-1 and V is TRBV28; 12 positions agree with TRBD2. CDR3 size: 15 residues. CDR1 MDHEN and CDR2 SYDVKM come from the germline V gene. With 6 bases clipped from V and 4 bases from J, the junction kept 4 bases outside the gene matches. CDR3 residues: CASRTLAGGYNEQFF. In nucleotides, the CDR3 is TGTGCCAGCAGAACTCTAGCGGGAGGGTACAATGAGCAGTTCTTC. Based on the CDR3 plus reference TRBV28 and TRBJ2-1, the full variable domain is DVKVTQSSRYLVKRTGEKVFLECVQDMDHENMFWYRQDPGLGLRLIYFSYDVKMKEKGDIPEGYSVSREKKERFSLILESASTNQTSMYLCASRTLAGGYNEQFFGPGTRLTVL.

The gene calls are TRBV9 and TRBJ2-2; 7 bases line up with TRBD1. The ends lost 1 base at V and 4 bases at J; junction bases unmatched: 4. CDR3 length equals 15 residues. Germline-derived CDR1 and CDR2 are SGDLS and YYNGEE. This chain's CDR3 is CASSVSSGGTGELFF. The CDR3 DNA reads TGTGCCAGCAGCGTATCGTCAGGGGGCACCGGGGAGCTGTTTTTT. The complete variable domain, with remaining parts taken from reference TRBV9 and TRBJ2-2, reads DSGVTQTPKHLITATGQRVTLRCSPRSGDLSVYWYQQSLDQGLQFLIQYYNGEERAKGNILERFSAQQFPDLHSELNLSSLELGDSALYFCASSVSSGGTGELFFGEGSRLTVL.

The CDR3 DNA reads TGCGCCAGCAGCCCGACCCCTAGCGTCTCCTACGAGCAGTACTTC. It yields the protein CASSPTPSVSYEQYF. V and J are TRBV5-1 and TRBJ2-7, with D maybe TRBD2 (6 bases). The CDR3 is 15 amino acids. The V and J ends lost 4 bases and 0 bases respectively, with 14 bases between them. CDR1 and CDR2 (germline): SGHRS, YFSETQ.

The rearrangement joins TRBV27 to TRBJ2-7; maybe TRBD2 (6 bases). V was pared by 4 bases and J by 1 base, with 17 bases between. The CDR3 covers 16 residues. The germline V gene encodes CDR1 MNHEY and CDR2 SMNVEV (reference sequence). Here the CDR3 reads CASSSSGAGRSYEQYF. The CDR3 nucleotides read TGTGCCAGCAGTTCCTCCGGGGCAGGGAGGTCCTACGAGCAGTACTTC.